This passage covers 17 T cell receptor beta chains from one sample sequenced in a study of shared clonotypes between healthy human individuals (dated by TCRdb to 2020 to 2022). Libraries were constructed by the immunoSEQ multiplex PCR assay. TCRdb retrieved this table from immuneACCESS and kept in-frame rearrangements only. Not all clones are present; in checked studies, unresolved V genes account for under half, and no reason is known for the remainder. Within this sample are some 1.5 million clones, with approximately 98% of them counted one time only. About 0.45% of the sample is held by the ten biggest clonotypes. Input material: naive CD4+ T cells sorted from blood. The sample's cell subset or site label, in plain terms: CD45RA+ positively selected. Receptors originate from a young man in good health.

Details on this clone: One junction end does not reproduce the germline sequence, and a read error may be involved. V is TRBV6-6 and J is TRBJ1-2; D may be TRBD1 (5 bases). CDR3 length equals 12 residues. Germline CDR1 is MNHNY and CDR2 is SVGAGI (reference sequence). The CDR3 region is CAGRANNYGYTF. DNA for the CDR3: TGTGCCGGCAGGGCGAATAACTATGGCTACACCTTC.

The rearrangement joins TRBV27 to TRBJ2-7; 8 nucleotides align to TRBD2. The CDR3 is 19 amino acids. The germline V gene has CDR1 MNHEY and CDR2 SMNVEV (reference sequence). Trimming cost V 2 bases and J 3 bases; bases outside gene matches: 18. The CDR3 region has the DNA TGTGCCAGCAGTTTAAGAGGGCGAGCGGCGCCCGGGACTAGCTACGAGCAGTACTTC. Translating it yields CASSLRGRAAPGTSYEQYF.

The chain joins TRBV9 to TRBJ1-2, with D maybe TRBD1 (5 bases). Germline-derived CDR1 and CDR2 are SGDLS and YYNGEE. This CDR3 is built from 14 residues. V dropped 0 bases and J dropped 4 bases, with 10 bases sitting between them. The CDR3 is CASSVDGALYGYTF. The CDR3 coding sequence is TGTGCCAGCAGCGTAGACGGGGCCCTCTATGGCTACACCTTC.

In this sample, this clone turned up once. The sample has other DNA sequences that encode this CDR3 too. The rearrangement uses TRBV7-3 and TRBJ2-3; D ambiguous. This CDR3 contains 13 residues. The V end lost 2 bases, the J end lost 0 bases, and 3 bases lay between the germline ends. The germline V gene encodes CDR1 SGHTA and CDR2 FQGTGA. CDR3 sequence (DNA): TGTGCCAGCAGCTTATACAGCACAGATACGCAGTATTTT. It yields the protein CASSLYSTDTQYF.

This clone was detected once. The sample has other DNA sequences that encode this CDR3 too. The V gene is TRBV29-1, the J gene TRBJ2-5; TRBD2 aligns across 7 bases. This CDR3 has 12 residues. The germline gives CDR1 SQVTM, CDR2 ANQGSEA. The J segment lost 5 bases and the V segment lost 4 bases, leaving 4 bases of the junction unmatched. CDR3 residues: CSVASGTETQYF. The CDR3 DNA reads as TGCAGCGTTGCAAGCGGGACGGAGACCCAGTACTTC.

V usage is TRBV10-3 and J usage is TRBJ2-7; D may be TRBD1 (5 bases). V was pared by 4 bases and J by 0 bases, with 13 bases between. CDR1 is ENHRY and CDR2 is SYGVKD in the germline V gene. CDR3 length: 15 amino acids. CDR3 sequence (DNA): TGTGCCATCAGTGGGGGCAGCGTCGACTCCTACGAGCAGTACTTC. This codes for CAISGGSVDSYEQYF.

The chain combines TRBV7-9 with TRBJ2-6; D is tentatively TRBD1 or TRBD2 (5 bases each). Germline values: CDR1 SEHNR, CDR2 FQNEAQ (reference sequence). V lost 1 base to trimming and J lost 4 bases, with 14 bases between them. This CDR3 is 17 amino acids long. The DNA for the CDR3 is TGTGCCAGCAGCTTAGACAGGCAACTAGTAGGGGCCAACGTCCTGACTTTC. Translated: CASSLDRQLVGANVLTF.

On this clone: The same CDR3 is also encoded by other DNA sequences in this sample. The rearrangement links TRBV7-2 to TRBJ1-3; no reliable D call. CDR1 SGHTA and CDR2 FQGNSA come from the germline V gene. The CDR3 loop spans 14 amino acids. Trimming took off 1 base at V and 1 base at J, with 5 bases between the two ends. The CDR3 DNA follows: TGTGCCAGCAGCTTAGGGGGATCTGGAAACACCATATATTTT. Translation gives CASSLGGSGNTIYF.

The chain has TRBV5-4 and TRBJ2-5, with 14 bases lining up with TRBD2. The trim removed 3 bases at V and 2 bases at J, leaving 9 bases unmatched. CDR1 and CDR2 from the germline V gene are SGHNT and YYREEE (reference sequence). This CDR3 is built from 18 residues. CDR3 in DNA: TGTGCCAGCAGCTACGGACTAGCGGGAGGAGGAGGGCAAGAGACCCAGTACTTC. Protein sequence: CASSYGLAGGGGQETQYF.

The chain couples TRBV7-9 to TRBJ2-2, with TRBD2 identical over 7 bases. Looked up from germline, CDR1 is SEHNR and CDR2 is FQNEAQ (reference sequence). The CDR3 has 19 residues. Trimming took 0 bases from V and 6 from J; bases not matched to a gene: 16. The CDR3 region is CASSLARASGPIKAGELFF. The CDR3, as DNA: TGTGCCAGCAGCTTAGCTCGGGCTAGCGGACCGATAAAGGCCGGGGAGCTGTTTTTT.

The table lists this clone with a count of one. This chain uses TRBV7-2 with TRBJ2-4; D is unresolved. Per germline, CDR1 SGHTA and CDR2 FQGNSA. This CDR3 has 15 amino acids. V was pared by 5 bases and J by 0 bases, with 11 bases between. The CDR3 region is CASSLGKVAKNIQYF. The CDR3 DNA sequence: TGTGCCAGCAGCCTGGGGAAGGTAGCCAAAAACATTCAGTACTTC. Full variable domain (rest looked up from reference TRBV7-2 and TRBJ2-4): GAGVSQSPSNKVTEKGKDVELRCDPISGHTALYWYRQSLGQGLEFLIYFQGNSAPDKSGLPSDRFSAERTGGSVSTLTIQRTQQEDSAVYLCASSLGKVAKNIQYFGAGTRLSVL.

The table lists this clone with a count of one. This chain joins TRBV2 and TRBJ1-3; D remains ambiguous. Trimming took 8 bases from V and 0 from J, leaving 8 bases between them. This CDR3 is built from 13 residues. Per the germline V gene, CDR1 is SNHLY and CDR2 is FYNNEI. The CDR3 spells CASQMGSGNTIYF. CDR3 nucleotide sequence: TGTGCCAGCCAAATGGGCTCTGGAAACACCATATATTTT.

The chain combines TRBV5-1 with TRBJ2-7; TRBD2 agrees at 9 bases. CDR3 length: 14 amino acids. Trimming cost V 4 bases and J 4 bases; bases outside gene matches: 6. CDR1 is SGHRS and CDR2 is YFSETQ in the germline V gene. The CDR3 is CASSPGLANYEQYF. The CDR3 DNA is TGCGCCAGCAGCCCCGGACTAGCGAATTACGAGCAGTACTTC.

This clone was picked up one time. The genes are TRBV28 and TRBJ2-1; 7 nucleotides agree with TRBD2. Germline V lookup: CDR1 MDHEN, CDR2 SYDVKM. The CDR3 has 16 residues. J gave up 4 bases and V 6 bases, and 12 bases lay outside the gene matches. The CDR3 DNA sequence: TGTGCCAGCAGCAGCCTAGCGGCTCACCGTTACAATGAGCAGTTCTTC. This codes for CASSSLAAHRYNEQFF.

The V and J genes are TRBV11-2 and TRBJ1-4, with D unresolved. This CDR3 region has 11 residues. Germline values: CDR1 SGHAT, CDR2 FQNNGV. Trimming pared 2 bases from V and 8 bases from J, leaving 3 bases between. The chain's CDR3 is CASSLREKLFF. In nucleotides, the CDR3 is TGTGCCAGCAGCTTAAGAGAAAAACTGTTTTTT.

The chain joins TRBV7-3 to TRBJ2-3; 10 positions agree with TRBD2. The CDR3 sequence is 16 residues long. The trim removed 4 bases at V and 3 bases at J, leaving 7 bases unmatched. From germline, CDR1 is SGHTA and CDR2 FQGTGA. The chain's CDR3 is CASSYASGRATDTQYF. The DNA for the CDR3 is TGTGCCAGCAGCTACGCTAGCGGGAGAGCAACAGATACGCAGTATTTT. Complete variable domain (other parts from reference TRBV7-3 and TRBJ2-3): GAGVSQTPSNKVTEKGKYVELRCDPISGHTALYWYRQSLGQGPEFLIYFQGTGAADDSGLPNDRFFAVRPEGSVSTLKIQRTERGDSAVYLCASSYASGRATDTQYFGPGTRLTVL.

The chain is built from TRBV5-1 and TRBJ2-7; D perhaps matches TRBD1 (5 bases). The germline gives CDR1 SGHRS, CDR2 YFSETQ. The CDR3 runs to 16 residues. Between the trimmed V and J ends, which lost 2 bases and 5 bases, there was a span of 20 bases. The CDR3 nucleotides read TGCGCCAGCAGCTTTCCTCAGGGTCGCCCGGGTCACGAGCAGTACTTC. Residues: CASSFPQGRPGHEQYF.